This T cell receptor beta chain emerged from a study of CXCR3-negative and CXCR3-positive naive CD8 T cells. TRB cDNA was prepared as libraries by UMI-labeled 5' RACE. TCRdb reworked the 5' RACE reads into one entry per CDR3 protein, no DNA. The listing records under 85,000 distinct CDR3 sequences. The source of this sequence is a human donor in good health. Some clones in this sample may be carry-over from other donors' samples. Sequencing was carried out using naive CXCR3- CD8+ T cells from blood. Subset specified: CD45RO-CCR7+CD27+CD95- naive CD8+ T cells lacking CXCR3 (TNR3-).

This chain's CDR3 is CATKGAEALNYNEQFF. The chain uses TRBV11-2 and TRBJ2-1; TCRdb proposes TRBD1, but this gene call is untestable without DNA. Germline values: CDR1 SGHAT, CDR2 FQNNGV. The CDR3 extends over 16 amino acids.